The present entry profiles one T cell receptor beta chain with its context. Clones were sequenced by immunoSEQ multiplex PCR, and TCRdb holds only the in-frame ones, with some missing. The sample yields 90,000 to 110,000 clones, about 92% seen once. Time point given: cycle 4 day 1 (C4D1), after more than five weeks of nivolumab. Every single patient, without exception, relapsed after autologous stem cell transplantation, and brentuximab vedotin exposure varied. This record comes from a study of PD-1 blockade in classical Hodgkin lymphoma. Germline V CDR1 and CDR2: MNHEY, SVGAGI. The V end was cut by 6 bases, the J end by 0 bases, with 5 bases between. This CDR3 region has 12 residues.

This clonotype was sampled from a human donor with classical Hodgkin lymphoma. Material: peripheral blood mononuclear cells (PBMCs), obtained before the fourth cycle of nivolumab. This rearrangement joins TRBV6-5 to TRBJ1-2; D possibly corresponds to TRBD1 (5 bases). The CDR3 loop reads CASRQANYGYTF. The CDR3 bases are TGTGCCAGCAGACAGGCTAACTATGGCTACACCTTC.